These T cell receptor beta chains were read from a single sample in a study of shared T cell receptors in the human thymus. Data came from immunoSEQ multiplex PCR; TCRdb stores just in-frame clones and leaves some out. The profile shows about 710,000 clones, 80% to 90% of them singletons. These same records also appear under a second study, on human thymus T cells.

Sequenced material: thymocytes. These receptor sequences come from a boy in the first two years of life with a congenital heart defect. CDR3s include the opening cysteine and the closing phenylalanine or tryptophan. Fields, in order: V gene, J gene, clone size, D gene, CDR3 protein, CDR3 DNA. The D gene is left open where the match is weak. A clone size is listed for some rows: how often the clone was seen (once, few, many), or a class if it is expanded.

V gene: TRBV7-9
J gene: TRBJ1-4
clone size: few
D gene: .
CDR3 protein: CASSTPSGKTNELNEKLFF
CDR3 DNA: TGTGCCAGCAGCACCCCGTCCGGGAAGACCAATGAGTTAAATGAAAAACTGTTTTTT

V gene: TRBV5-1
J gene: TRBJ2-2
clone size: few
D gene: TRBD1
CDR3 protein: CANLDRGPFANTGELFF
CDR3 DNA: TGCGCCAACCTCGACAGGGGCCCGTTCGCGAACACCGGGGAGCTGTTTTTT

V gene: TRBV4-2
J gene: TRBJ1-5
clone size: .
D gene: .
CDR3 protein: CASSTRTNTGEPQHF
CDR3 DNA: TGTGCCAGCAGCACCCGGACAAACACGGGAGAGCCCCAGCATTTT

V gene: TRBV7-2
J gene: TRBJ2-7
clone size: .
D gene: TRBD2
CDR3 protein: CASSLALAGSYEQYF
CDR3 DNA: TGTGCCAGCAGCTTAGCACTAGCGGGGTCCTACGAGCAGTACTTC

V gene: TRBV27
J gene: TRBJ2-1
clone size: .
D gene: TRBD2
CDR3 protein: CASSSRLAGLRYNEQFF
CDR3 DNA: TGTGCCAGCAGTTCTAGACTAGCGGGCCTACGTTACAATGAGCAGTTCTTC

V gene: TRBV27
J gene: TRBJ1-4
clone size: .
D gene: TRBD1
CDR3 protein: CASRPTGGNEKLFF
CDR3 DNA: TGTGCCAGCAGACCCACAGGGGGGAATGAAAAACTGTTTTTT

V gene: TRBV5-1
J gene: TRBJ1-6
clone size: .
D gene: .
CDR3 protein: CASSAPIDQDSRNSPLHF
CDR3 DNA: TGCGCCAGCAGCGCCCCCATAGACCAAGACAGCAGAAATTCACCCCTCCACTTT

V gene: TRBV10-1
J gene: TRBJ2-5
clone size: few
D gene: .
CDR3 protein: CASSEAGQETQYF
CDR3 DNA: TGCGCCAGCAGTGAGGCGGGACAAGAGACCCAGTACTTC

V gene: TRBV19
J gene: TRBJ2-7
clone size: .
D gene: TRBD2
CDR3 protein: CASSMTGREPYEQYF
CDR3 DNA: TGTGCCAGTAGTATGACGGGGCGGGAGCCCTACGAGCAGTACTTC

V gene: TRBV11-2
J gene: TRBJ2-3
clone size: .
D gene: TRBD2
CDR3 protein: CASSHAAGGTDTQYF
CDR3 DNA: TGTGCCAGCAGCCACGCGGCGGGGGGCACAGATACGCAGTATTTT

V gene: TRBV5-1
J gene: TRBJ1-2
clone size: .
D gene: .
CDR3 protein: CASSLGATAYYGYTF
CDR3 DNA: TGCGCCAGCAGCTTGGGCGCTACAGCTTACTATGGCTACACCTTC

V gene: TRBV9
J gene: TRBJ1-2
clone size: .
D gene: TRBD1
CDR3 protein: CASSLGTGGYGYTF
CDR3 DNA: TGTGCCAGCAGCTTGGGGACAGGGGGCTATGGCTACACCTTC

V gene: TRBV5-4
J gene: TRBJ2-3
clone size: .
D gene: TRBD2
CDR3 protein: CASSAPSGEPSDTQYF
CDR3 DNA: TGTGCCAGCAGCGCCCCTAGCGGGGAACCGTCAGATACGCAGTATTTT

V gene: TRBV28
J gene: TRBJ2-3
clone size: .
D gene: .
CDR3 protein: CASDVAPLLRRTDTQYF
CDR3 DNA: TGTGCCAGCGACGTCGCGCCTCTTTTGCGGAGAACAGATACGCAGTATTTT

V gene: TRBV7-6
J gene: TRBJ2-7
clone size: .
D gene: .
CDR3 protein: CASSSNSISEQYF
CDR3 DNA: TGTGCCAGCAGCTCCAATTCTATCTCCGAGCAGTACTTC

V gene: TRBV28
J gene: TRBJ1-6
clone size: few
D gene: TRBD1
CDR3 protein: CASSSTGDYSPLHF
CDR3 DNA: TGTGCCAGCAGTTCGACAGGGGACTACTCACCCCTCCACTTT

V gene: TRBV5-4
J gene: TRBJ2-5
clone size: .
D gene: TRBD2
CDR3 protein: CASSLSLAGRYQETQYF
CDR3 DNA: TGTGCCAGCAGCTTGTCCCTAGCGGGCAGGTACCAAGAGACCCAGTACTTC

V gene: TRBV2
J gene: TRBJ1-2
clone size: .
D gene: TRBD1
CDR3 protein: CASRHDRVNGYTF
CDR3 DNA: TGTGCCAGCAGACATGACAGGGTAAATGGCTACACCTTC

V gene: TRBV15
J gene: TRBJ2-1
clone size: .
D gene: TRBD2
CDR3 protein: CATSSLTSSYNEQFF
CDR3 DNA: TGTGCCACCAGCAGTTTGACTAGCAGCTACAATGAGCAGTTCTTC

V gene: TRBV4-3
J gene: TRBJ2-7
clone size: .
D gene: .
CDR3 protein: CASSQEVPMGEVTYEQYF
CDR3 DNA: TGCGCCAGCAGCCAAGAGGTCCCAATGGGGGAGGTGACCTACGAGCAGTACTTC

V gene: TRBV19
J gene: TRBJ2-7
clone size: .
D gene: TRBD2
CDR3 protein: CASRAETSGRVWSSYEQYF
CDR3 DNA: TGTGCCAGTAGAGCCGAGACTAGCGGGAGGGTGTGGAGCTCCTACGAGCAGTACTTC

V gene: TRBV4-3
J gene: TRBJ2-2
clone size: .
D gene: .
CDR3 protein: CASSQDPGWPGELFF
CDR3 DNA: TGCGCCAGCAGCCAAGATCCAGGGTGGCCCGGGGAGCTGTTTTTT

V gene: TRBV29-1
J gene: TRBJ1-1
clone size: once
D gene: .
CDR3 protein: CSVERFGAMNTEAFF
CDR3 DNA: TGCAGCGTTGAACGGTTTGGGGCGATGAACACTGAAGCTTTCTTT

V gene: TRBV9
J gene: TRBJ1-1
clone size: .
D gene: .
CDR3 protein: CASSVGQPNTEAFF
CDR3 DNA: TGTGCCAGCAGCGTAGGACAACCGAACACTGAAGCTTTCTTT

V gene: TRBV6-5
J gene: TRBJ1-2
clone size: .
D gene: .
CDR3 protein: CASSPRAANYGYTF
CDR3 DNA: TGTGCCAGCAGCCCCAGGGCAGCTAACTATGGCTACACCTTC

V gene: TRBV28
J gene: TRBJ1-5
clone size: .
D gene: .
CDR3 protein: CASSLYRSNQPQHF
CDR3 DNA: TGTGCCAGCAGTTTATACAGGAGCAATCAGCCCCAGCATTTT

V gene: TRBV4-2
J gene: TRBJ2-1
clone size: .
D gene: .
CDR3 protein: CASSGQGGPYNEQFF
CDR3 DNA: TGTGCCAGCAGTGGTCAGGGGGGACCTTACAATGAGCAGTTCTTC

V gene: TRBV4-3
J gene: TRBJ1-1
clone size: few
D gene: .
CDR3 protein: CASSQDTGLNTEAFF
CDR3 DNA: TGCGCCAGCAGCCAAGATACAGGTCTGAACACTGAAGCTTTCTTT

V gene: TRBV6-1
J gene: TRBJ2-7
clone size: .
D gene: .
CDR3 protein: CASSERQGAVAGGTYEQYF
CDR3 DNA: TGTGCCAGCAGTGAACGACAGGGGGCGGTAGCGGGGGGGACCTACGAGCAGTACTTC

V gene: TRBV5-1
J gene: TRBJ1-2
clone size: .
D gene: .
CDR3 protein: CASSLAGQLANYGYTF
CDR3 DNA: TGCGCCAGCAGCTTGGCCGGACAGCTAGCTAACTATGGCTACACCTTC

V gene: TRBV10-1
J gene: TRBJ2-7
clone size: .
D gene: TRBD2
CDR3 protein: CASSGDYAPHYEQYF
CDR3 DNA: TGCGCCAGCAGTGGGGACTACGCACCCCACTACGAGCAGTACTTC

V gene: TRBV7-7
J gene: TRBJ2-1
clone size: once
D gene: .
CDR3 protein: CASSPRSVAGYNEQFF
CDR3 DNA: TGTGCTAGCAGCCCCCGCTCGGTGGCGGGGTACAATGAGCAGTTCTTC

V gene: TRBV29-1
J gene: TRBJ2-7
clone size: .
D gene: .
CDR3 protein: CSVVVSGTYEQYF
CDR3 DNA: TGCAGCGTTGTTGTTTCAGGAACATACGAGCAGTACTTC

V gene: TRBV19
J gene: TRBJ2-7
clone size: few
D gene: .
CDR3 protein: CASSPGGTASYEQYF
CDR3 DNA: TGTGCCAGTTCCCCGGGCGGGACCGCCTCCTACGAGCAGTACTTC

V gene: TRBV5-8
J gene: TRBJ2-7
clone size: .
D gene: .
CDR3 protein: CASSRRARGLSYEQYF
CDR3 DNA: TGTGCCAGCAGCAGGAGGGCGCGGGGACTCTCCTACGAGCAGTACTTC

V gene: TRBV7-2
J gene: TRBJ1-1
clone size: few
D gene: TRBD1
CDR3 protein: CASSYGQGGMNTEAFF
CDR3 DNA: TGTGCCAGCAGCTACGGACAGGGGGGTATGAACACTGAAGCTTTCTTT

V gene: TRBV5-6
J gene: TRBJ1-1
clone size: .
D gene: .
CDR3 protein: CASSSPEGGLNTEAFF
CDR3 DNA: TGTGCCAGCAGCTCTCCGGAGGGGGGGTTGAACACTGAAGCTTTCTTT

V gene: TRBV4-1
J gene: TRBJ1-6
clone size: .
D gene: .
CDR3 protein: CASSQDLTVQGNSPLHF
CDR3 DNA: TGCGCCAGCAGCCAAGACCTCACAGTGCAGGGTAATTCACCCCTCCACTTT

V gene: TRBV28
J gene: TRBJ2-2
clone size: .
D gene: TRBD1
CDR3 protein: CATTLRQGSTGELFF
CDR3 DNA: TGTGCCACCACCCTGCGACAGGGTAGTACCGGGGAGCTGTTTTTT

V gene: TRBV10-3
J gene: TRBJ1-3
clone size: few
D gene: .
CDR3 protein: CAISQPRTVSGNTIYF
CDR3 DNA: TGTGCCATCAGTCAACCTCGGACAGTCTCTGGAAACACCATATATTTT

V gene: TRBV10-3
J gene: TRBJ2-3
clone size: few
D gene: TRBD2
CDR3 protein: CAISESATSGLRSDTQYF
CDR3 DNA: TGTGCCATCAGTGAGTCAGCAACTAGCGGGCTACGATCAGATACGCAGTATTTT

V gene: TRBV7-9
J gene: TRBJ2-5
clone size: .
D gene: .
CDR3 protein: CASSLRQKETQYF
CDR3 DNA: TGTGCCAGCAGCTTAAGACAGAAAGAGACCCAGTACTTC

V gene: TRBV6-5
J gene: TRBJ1-2
clone size: .
D gene: .
CDR3 protein: CASSLQSHGYTF
CDR3 DNA: TGTGCCAGCAGCTTACAGAGCCATGGCTACACCTTC

V gene: TRBV2
J gene: TRBJ2-7
clone size: .
D gene: TRBD1
CDR3 protein: CASRQGARSEQYF
CDR3 DNA: TGTGCCAGCAGACAGGGGGCGCGGAGCGAGCAGTACTTC

V gene: TRBV7-5
J gene: TRBJ2-2
clone size: few
D gene: .
CDR3 protein: CVRSTRQGNTGELFF
CDR3 DNA: TGTGTCAGAAGCACAAGACAGGGGAACACCGGGGAGCTGTTTTTT

V gene: TRBV7-6
J gene: TRBJ2-1
clone size: .
D gene: TRBD2
CDR3 protein: CASSPFELADAYNEQFF
CDR3 DNA: TGTGCCAGCAGCCCTTTTGAACTAGCGGATGCCTACAATGAGCAGTTCTTC

V gene: TRBV18
J gene: TRBJ1-4
clone size: few
D gene: .
CDR3 protein: CASSNRDNGEKLFF
CDR3 DNA: TGTGCCAGCTCAAACAGGGATAACGGTGAAAAACTGTTTTTT

V gene: TRBV27
J gene: TRBJ1-2
clone size: .
D gene: .
CDR3 protein: CASSLSGTGNYGYTF
CDR3 DNA: TGTGCCAGCAGTTTATCGGGAACAGGGAACTATGGCTACACCTTC

V gene: TRBV11-2
J gene: TRBJ1-5
clone size: .
D gene: TRBD1
CDR3 protein: CASSLQGDSNQPQHF
CDR3 DNA: TGTGCCAGCAGCTTGCAGGGGGACAGCAATCAGCCCCAGCATTTT

V gene: TRBV27
J gene: TRBJ1-5
clone size: .
D gene: .
CDR3 protein: CASSPQGRQPQHF
CDR3 DNA: TGTGCCAGCAGCCCTCAGGGGAGACAGCCCCAGCATTTT

V gene: TRBV2
J gene: TRBJ2-3
clone size: .
D gene: TRBD1
CDR3 protein: CATPNRDRPLDTQYF
CDR3 DNA: TGTGCCACACCGAATCGGGACAGGCCGTTAGATACGCAGTATTTT